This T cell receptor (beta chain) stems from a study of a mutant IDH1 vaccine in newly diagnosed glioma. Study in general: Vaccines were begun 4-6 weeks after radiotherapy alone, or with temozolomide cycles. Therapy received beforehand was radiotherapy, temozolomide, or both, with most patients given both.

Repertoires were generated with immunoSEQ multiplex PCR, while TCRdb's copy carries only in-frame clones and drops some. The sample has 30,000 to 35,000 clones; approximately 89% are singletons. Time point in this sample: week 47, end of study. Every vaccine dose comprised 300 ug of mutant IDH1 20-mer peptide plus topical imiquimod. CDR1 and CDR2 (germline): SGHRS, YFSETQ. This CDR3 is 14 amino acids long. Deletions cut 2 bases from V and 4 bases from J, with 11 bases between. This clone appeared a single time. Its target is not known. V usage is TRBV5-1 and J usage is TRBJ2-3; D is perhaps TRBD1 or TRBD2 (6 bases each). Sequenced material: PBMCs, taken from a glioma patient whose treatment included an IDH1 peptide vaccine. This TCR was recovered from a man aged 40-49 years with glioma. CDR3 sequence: CASSLVGGSDTQYF. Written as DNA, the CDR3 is TGCGCCAGCAGCTTAGTGGGGGGCTCAGATACGCAGTATTTT.